The 21 T cell receptor beta chains below come from one sample, sequenced in a study of shared clonotypes between healthy human individuals. TCRdb's table, derived via immunoSEQ multiplex PCR, lists solely in-frame clones and lacks some. Among hundreds of thousands of clones listed, 70% to 80% were seen once. Material for sequencing was PBMCs. The receptors originated from a woman between 35 and 50 years old in good health. Some clones in this sample may be carry-over from other donors' samples.

V is TRBV7-9 and J is TRBJ1-1; 7 bases match TRBD1. The trim removed 1 base at V and 8 bases at J, leaving 10 bases unmatched. The CDR3 covers 15 residues. Germline CDR1 is SEHNR and CDR2 is FQNEAQ (reference sequence). The CDR3 coding sequence is TGTGCCAGCAGCTTAGGTTTCACAGGGGAAAGCGAAGCTTTCTTT. Translating gives CASSLGFTGESEAFF.

The CDR3 is CASSTRGLEQFF. The CDR3 DNA sequence: TGTGCCAGTAGCACTAGAGGGCTTGAGCAGTTCTTC. The chain recombines TRBV19 with TRBJ2-1; D is perhaps TRBD2 (5 bases). The CDR3 spans 12 residues. The V and J ends lost 6 bases and 9 bases respectively, with 12 bases between them. Germline CDR1 is LNHDA and CDR2 is SQIVND (reference sequence).

The chain carries TRBV4-2 and TRBJ2-1; TRBD2 agrees at 8 bases. Germline-derived CDR1 and CDR2 are LGHNA and YNFKEQ. CDR3 length: 16 residues. The junction had 4 bases not matched to a gene; V was cut back by 0 bases and J by 3 bases. CDR3 DNA: TGTGCCAGCAGCCAAGATTTACTAGCGGTCTACAATGAGCAGTTCTTC. Residues: CASSQDLLAVYNEQFF.

To note about this clone: Additional DNA sequences in this sample encode the identical CDR3. V is TRBV4-1 and J is TRBJ2-1, with TRBD2 matching over 7 bases. The CDR3 loop spans 16 amino acids. Germline trimming cut 1 base from V and 4 bases from J; bases unmatched to any gene: 7. Germline assignment: CDR1 MGHRA and CDR2 YSYEKL. CDR3 bases: TGCGCCAGCAGCCAAGTCGGGCTAGCGGCTTACAATGAGCAGTTCTTC. It is translated as CASSQVGLAAYNEQFF.

J is TRBJ2-7 and V is TRBV25-1, with TRBD1 identical over 7 bases. There are 15 residues in the CDR3. Germline CDR1 MGHDK, CDR2 SYGVNS. V lost 4 bases to trimming and J lost 0 bases; unmatched junction nucleotides: 6. CDR3 protein: CASSGHRDSSYEQYF. The CDR3 nucleotides read TGTGCCAGCAGTGGCCACCGGGACAGCTCCTACGAGCAGTACTTC.

In regard to this clone: This specimen includes other DNA sequences encoding the same CDR3. The rearrangement joins TRBV5-1 to TRBJ2-7; the match to TRBD1 covers 7 bases. CDR1 and CDR2 (germline): SGHRS, YFSETQ. The CDR3 consists of 12 residues. The trim removed 2 bases at V and 4 bases at J, leaving 0 bases unmatched. The CDR3 DNA follows: TGCGCCAGCAGCTTACAGGGGTACGAGCAGTACTTC. The encoded protein is CASSLQGYEQYF. The variable domain in full, completed from reference TRBV5-1 and TRBJ2-7, reads KAGVTQTPRYLIKTRGQQVTLSCSPISGHRSVSWYQQTPGQGLQFLFEYFSETQRNKGNFPGRFSGRQFSNSRSEMNVSTLELGDSALYLCASSLQGYEQYFGPGTRLTVT.

This chain joins TRBV30 and TRBJ2-2; 7 bases match TRBD1. Germline CDR1 and CDR2: GTSNPN and SVGIG (reference sequence). The CDR3 consists of 15 residues. J lost 5 bases, V lost 3 bases, and 9 bases had no gene match. Here the CDR3 DNA reads TGTGCCTGGAGCCAGGACGACAGGGTGACCGGGGAGCTGTTTTTT. It encodes CAWSQDDRVTGELFF.

The CDR3 reads CASIHKALYTDTQYF. As DNA, the CDR3 is TGTGCCAGCATTCACAAGGCCCTCTACACAGATACGCAGTATTTT. This chain uses TRBV6-4 with TRBJ2-3; D gene uncertain. The V end was cut by 7 bases, the J end by 2 bases, with 16 bases between. Germline-derived CDR1 and CDR2 are MRHNA and SNTAGT. This CDR3 is built from 15 residues.

The chain is built from TRBV5-1 and TRBJ2-1; 10 bases map to TRBD2. V lost 3 bases and J lost 7; bases outside the gene matches: 16. Germline assignment: CDR1 SGHRS and CDR2 YFSETQ. The CDR3 consists of 18 residues. The CDR3 loop is CASSSYPSGRTVTNEQFF. The CDR3 coding sequence is TGCGCCAGCAGCTCGTATCCTAGCGGGAGAACGGTAACAAATGAGCAGTTCTTC.

The gene calls are TRBV19 and TRBJ2-3; a weak D match, TRBD2 (5 bases). The ends were cut back, 4 bases at V and 2 bases at J, with 19 bases in the middle. Per the germline V gene, CDR1 is LNHDA and CDR2 is SQIVND (reference sequence). This CDR3 spans 17 amino acids. CDR3 sequence reads: CASSTVEEGRHTDTQYF. As DNA, the CDR3 is TGTGCCAGTAGTACAGTAGAAGAGGGTAGACACACAGATACGCAGTATTTT.

About this clone itself: Other nucleotide sequences from this sample produce the same CDR3. The rearrangement links TRBV7-3 to TRBJ2-7, with D perhaps TRBD1 (5 bases). Germline assignment: CDR1 SGHTA and CDR2 FQGTGA. This CDR3 has 14 residues. V lost 5 bases and J lost 0, with 11 bases in between. CDR3 in amino acids: CASSLDRSSYEQYF. For the CDR3, the DNA is TGTGCCAGCAGCCTAGACAGAAGCTCCTACGAGCAGTACTTC.

V usage is TRBV11-2 and J usage is TRBJ2-7, with D unclear. The ends were cut back, 5 bases at V and 5 bases at J, with 10 bases in the middle. Germline lookup yields CDR1 SGHAT and CDR2 FQNNGV. CDR3 length equals 12 residues. The CDR3 protein is CASSQSIHEQYF. In DNA, the CDR3 is TGTGCCAGCAGCCAATCTATCCACGAGCAGTACTTC.

The genes are TRBV29-1 and TRBJ1-2; D uncertain. Deletions cut 7 bases from V and 0 bases from J, with 12 bases between. CDR1 and CDR2 (germline): SQVTM, ANQGSEA. The CDR3 runs 13 residues. CDR3 amino acids: CSGFEGPNYGYTF. The CDR3 DNA follows: TGCAGCGGGTTCGAAGGTCCTAACTATGGCTACACCTTC.

The chain employs TRBV5-4 and TRBJ2-1; a weak D match, TRBD2 (9 bases). Trimming took 3 bases from V and 8 from J, leaving 33 bases between them. The CDR3 runs to 20 residues. Germline CDR1 reads SGHNT; CDR2 reads YYREEE (reference sequence). The CDR3 reads CASSSLWDRSRESGGHEQFF. The DNA of the CDR3 is TGTGCCAGCAGCTCCCTGTGGGACAGGTCCCGGGAAAGCGGGGGGCATGAGCAGTTCTTC.

The V call is TRBV6-5, the J call TRBJ2-5; tentatively, D is TRBD1 (5 bases). Germline lookup yields CDR1 MNHEY and CDR2 SVGAGI. V was trimmed by 1 base and J by 3 bases, leaving 12 bases between them. The CDR3 length is 15 residues. The CDR3 nucleotides are TGTGCCAGCAGTTACTTGCAGGGTTCGAAAGAGACCCAGTACTTC. Translation: CASSYLQGSKETQYF.

The CDR3 DNA reads as TGCGCCAGCAGCGCAGGGACAGGGGCTGAAGCTTTCTTT. It yields the protein CASSAGTGAEAFF. This chain connects TRBV5-1 to TRBJ1-1; 10 bases fit TRBD1. After removal of 4 bases from V and 6 bases from J, the junction contained 3 bases not matched to a gene. The CDR3 is 13 residues long. Germline CDR1 and CDR2: SGHRS and YFSETQ.

This chain joins TRBV19 and TRBJ2-1; 11 nucleotides line up with TRBD2. Trimming at V came to 5 bases and at J to 9 bases, leaving 3 bases not matched to a gene. Germline V gives CDR1 LNHDA, CDR2 SQIVND (reference sequence). This CDR3 comprises 13 residues. Written as DNA, the CDR3 is TGTGCCAGTAGTGAAACTAGCGGGAGTGAGCAGTTCTTC. Translated: CASSETSGSEQFF. Full variable domain (rest looked up from reference TRBV19 and TRBJ2-1): DGGITQSPKYLFRKEGQNVTLSCEQNLNHDAMYWYRQDPGQGLRLIYYSQIVNDFQKGDIAEGYSVSREKKESFPLTVTSAQKNPTAFYLCASSETSGSEQFFGPGTRLTVL.

This clone came up a few times. The chain uses TRBV7-9 and TRBJ1-4, with D perhaps TRBD1 (6 bases). The germline V gene encodes CDR1 SEHNR and CDR2 FQNEAQ (reference sequence). The ends were cut back, 1 base at V and 9 bases at J, with 6 bases in the middle. The CDR3 covers 12 residues. Written as DNA, the CDR3 is TGTGCCAGCAGCTTAGGGGGGCAAAAACTGTTTTTT. It translates to CASSLGGQKLFF.

The chain couples TRBV21-1 to TRBJ2-5; TRBD2 was called by the table and not checked on the DNA. TRBV21-1 is listed as a pseudogene. CDR3 length: 16 amino acids. The CDR3 loop is CASSKVASGRVETQYF. The CDR3 DNA reads as TGTGCCAGCAGCAAGGTCGCTAGCGGGAGGGTAGAGACCCAGTACTTC.

This rearrangement joins TRBV5-1 to TRBJ2-7; 14 bases align to TRBD2. After removal of 3 bases from V and 4 bases from J, the junction contained 3 bases not matched to a gene. CDR1 is SGHRS, CDR2 YFSETQ, per germline. CDR3 length: 15 residues. This chain's CDR3 is CASSSGLAGGYEQYF. CDR3 coding DNA: TGCGCCAGCAGCTCAGGACTAGCGGGAGGTTACGAGCAGTACTTC. The whole variable domain, filled in from reference TRBV5-1 and TRBJ2-7, reads KAGVTQTPRYLIKTRGQQVTLSCSPISGHRSVSWYQQTPGQGLQFLFEYFSETQRNKGNFPGRFSGRQFSNSRSEMNVSTLELGDSALYLCASSSGLAGGYEQYFGPGTRLTVT.

This clone was seen repeatedly, ten times or more. This chain connects TRBV9 to TRBJ2-4; possibly TRBD1 for D (6 bases). CDR3 length: 15 amino acids. Trimming removed 4 bases from V and 8 bases from J, with 19 bases in between. In germline, CDR1 is SGDLS, CDR2 YYNGEE. CDR3 nucleotide sequence: TGTGCCAGCAGCCCGGGACCCCAAGAGGGGGACATTCAGTACTTC. It translates to CASSPGPQEGDIQYF.